A single sample is the source of the 20 T cell receptor beta chains below, sequenced in a study of shared clonotypes between healthy human individuals. Sequencing used immunoSEQ multiplex PCR; TCRdb keeps in-frame clones, though not all of them. The top ten clones hold roughly 13% of a sample with approximately 500,000 clones, more than 65% of them seen once. Sequenced: PBMCs. The receptors here all came from a woman aged 40 to 50 in good health. Some clones in this sample may be carry-over from other donors' samples.

The chain joins TRBV20-1 to TRBJ2-3; D remains unclear. This CDR3 spans 11 amino acids. The V end lost 5 bases, the J end lost 1 base, and 4 bases lay between the germline ends. Germline V gives CDR1 DFQATT, CDR2 SNEGSKA (reference sequence). The CDR3 bases are TGCAGTGCTGTCGGCACAGATACGCAGTATTTT. This sequence encodes CSAVGTDTQYF.

This clone appeared once. CDR3 protein: CASSGGEGHTDTQYF. The CDR3 DNA reads TGTGCCAGCAGCGGAGGTGAGGGACACACAGATACGCAGTATTTT. The V and J genes are TRBV28 and TRBJ2-3, with a tentative D call TRBD1 (6 bases). CDR3 length equals 15 residues. Germline V gives CDR1 MDHEN, CDR2 SYDVKM. With 6 bases removed from V and 2 bases from J, the gap between germline ends came to 15 bases.

About this clone: Other DNA variants within this sample encode the same CDR3. The V and J genes are TRBV19 and TRBJ1-1; D may be TRBD1 (6 bases). The germline V gene encodes CDR1 LNHDA and CDR2 SQIVND (reference sequence). There are 14 residues in the CDR3. Trimming stripped 5 bases from V and 0 bases from J, with 10 bases between. The CDR3 DNA reads as TGTGCCAGTAGTCGCGGGGACATGAACACTGAAGCTTTCTTT. Protein sequence: CASSRGDMNTEAFF. Using reference TRBV19 and TRBJ1-1 for the parts outside the CDR3, the full variable domain is DGGITQSPKYLFRKEGQNVTLSCEQNLNHDAMYWYRQDPGQGLRLIYYSQIVNDFQKGDIAEGYSVSREKKESFPLTVTSAQKNPTAFYLCASSRGDMNTEAFFGQGTRLTVV.

The DNA of the CDR3 is TGTGCCAGCAACCCCGGGACATCGAACACTGAAGCTTTCTTT. It specifies CASNPGTSNTEAFF. The rearrangement links TRBV6-6 to TRBJ1-1, with a possible D match to TRBD1 (6 bases). The CDR3 loop spans 14 amino acids. V shed 7 bases and J shed 1 base, with 13 bases lying between them. Germline loops: CDR1 MNHNY, CDR2 SVGAGI (reference sequence).

This rearrangement joins TRBV10-3 to TRBJ2-1; D not resolved. The V and J ends lost 6 bases and 9 bases respectively, with 12 bases between them. Germline lookup yields CDR1 ENHRY and CDR2 SYGVKD. CDR3 length: 12 residues. The CDR3 reads CAISTLPGEQFF. In DNA, the CDR3 is TGTGCCATCAGCACCCTGCCGGGTGAGCAGTTCTTC.

The chain carries TRBV2 and TRBJ2-7; the D gene is possibly TRBD1 (6 bases). Germline CDR1 SNHLY, CDR2 FYNNEI. Trimming shortened V by 4 bases and J by 2 bases, and 9 bases separated the two germline ends. The CDR3 sequence is 13 residues long. CDR3 nucleotides: TGTGCCAGCAGTGTCCAGGGGACCTACGAGCAGTACTTC. It encodes CASSVQGTYEQYF.

The chain combines TRBV29-1 with TRBJ2-7; TRBD1 might be the D (7 bases). The CDR3 consists of 14 residues. Looked up from germline, CDR1 is SQVTM and CDR2 is ANQGSEA. The V and J ends lost 4 bases and 0 bases respectively, with 13 bases between them. The CDR3 DNA is TGCAGCGTTGGGCGCGGGACAGCCTCCTACGAGCAGTACTTC. It translates to CSVGRGTASYEQYF.

A single count supports this clone. V is TRBV2 and J is TRBJ2-3; TRBD1 matches at 9 bases. CDR3 length: 17 residues. V was clipped by 6 bases and J by 1 base; unmatched bases: 11. Germline V gene lookup returns CDR1 SNHLY and CDR2 FYNNEI. CDR3 in amino acids: CASRKTTGGEGTDTQYF. The CDR3 coding sequence is TGTGCCAGCAGAAAGACCACAGGGGGCGAGGGCACAGATACGCAGTATTTT.

This chain uses TRBV5-6 with TRBJ1-5, with 10 bases that match TRBD1. The CDR3 totals 13 residues. Germline V gives CDR1 SGHDT, CDR2 YYEEEE. Germline trimming cut 4 bases from V and 7 bases from J; bases unmatched to any gene: 2. CDR3 sequence: CASSMGQGQPQHF. CDR3 coding DNA: TGTGCCAGCAGCATGGGACAGGGGCAGCCCCAGCATTTT. Looking up the rest from reference TRBV5-6 and TRBJ1-5 gives the full variable domain: DAGVTQSPTHLIKTRGQQVTLRCSPKSGHDTVSWYQQALGQGPQFIFQYYEEEERQRGNFPDRFSGHQFPNYSSELNVNALLLGDSALYLCASSMGQGQPQHFGDGTRLSIL.

The chain combines TRBV29-1 with TRBJ2-2; 10 bases are shared with TRBD2. Germline lookup yields CDR1 SQVTM and CDR2 ANQGSEA. V dropped 5 bases and J dropped 5; count of bases not matched to a gene: 5. The CDR3 contains 14 residues. In nucleotides, the CDR3 is TGCAGCGTTAGCAGCGGGAGGGGTACCGGGGAGCTGTTTTTT. It is translated as CSVSSGRGTGELFF.

The chain couples TRBV7-9 to TRBJ1-1, with a possible D match to TRBD1 (6 bases). V was trimmed by 1 base and J by 11 bases, leaving 14 bases between them. Germline values: CDR1 SEHNR, CDR2 FQNEAQ (reference sequence). The CDR3 runs 13 residues. The CDR3 nucleotides are TGTGCCAGCAGCTTAGAAGGGACAACACGGGCTTTCTTT. Its translation: CASSLEGTTRAFF.

The CDR3, as DNA: TGCGCCAGCAGCTTGGCCGCAGGGGGTGCTGGGGGCTATGGCTACACCTTC. Its translation is CASSLAAGGAGGYGYTF. V is TRBV5-1 and J is TRBJ1-2; TRBD1 matches 7 bases. The CDR3 is 17 amino acids. With V trimmed by 0 bases and J by 4 bases, 12 bases remained unmatched. CDR1 and CDR2 (germline): SGHRS, YFSETQ.

The CDR3 coding sequence is TGTGCCAGCAGCCCCGGGCCCTCCCTGGGCCTAAATGAGCAGTTCTTC. This translates into CASSPGPSLGLNEQFF. The chain recombines TRBV7-7 with TRBJ2-1; no firm D call. This CDR3 comprises 16 residues. V was clipped by 5 bases and J by 7 bases, with 21 bases between them. Germline CDR1 reads SSHAT; CDR2 reads FNYEAQ (reference sequence).

The rearrangement uses TRBV5-1 and TRBJ2-7, with 10 bases aligning to TRBD2. Trimming removed 4 bases from V and 0 bases from J; junction bases left unmatched: 4. The CDR3 contains 15 residues. Germline lookup yields CDR1 SGHRS and CDR2 YFSETQ. The CDR3, as DNA: TGCGCCAGCAGCGCCGCTAGCGGGAGCTCCTACGAGCAGTACTTC. It specifies CASSAASGSSYEQYF. Full variable domain (missing parts from reference TRBV5-1 and TRBJ2-7): KAGVTQTPRYLIKTRGQQVTLSCSPISGHRSVSWYQQTPGQGLQFLFEYFSETQRNKGNFPGRFSGRQFSNSRSEMNVSTLELGDSALYLCASSAASGSSYEQYFGPGTRLTVT.

The V call is TRBV10-2, the J call TRBJ1-2; a weak D match, TRBD1 (5 bases). Germline V lookup: CDR1 WSHSY, CDR2 SAAADI. The CDR3 length is 13 residues. V dropped 6 bases and J dropped 3 bases, with 11 bases sitting between them. The CDR3 reads CASREGIYYGYTF. The CDR3 nucleotides are TGCGCCAGCAGAGAGGGGATATACTATGGCTACACCTTC.

The rearrangement links TRBV11-1 to TRBJ2-1, with TRBD2 matching over 8 bases. This CDR3 spans 17 amino acids. The V segment lost 1 base and the J segment 0 bases; nucleotides outside the gene matches: 5. Germline V gene data show CDR1 as SGHAT and CDR2 as FQDESV (reference sequence). The DNA of the CDR3 is TGTGCCAGCAGCTTAGGACTAGCGCCCGACTCCTACAATGAGCAGTTCTTC. The encoded protein is CASSLGLAPDSYNEQFF. Complete variable domain (other parts from reference TRBV11-1 and TRBJ2-1): EAEVAQSPRYKITEKSQAVAFWCDPISGHATLYWYRQILGQGPELLVQFQDESVVDDSQLPKDRFSAERLKGVDSTLKIQPAELGDSAMYLCASSLGLAPDSYNEQFFGPGTRLTVL.

This chain links TRBV2 with TRBJ1-2; 8 bases fit TRBD1. The CDR3 spans 12 residues. CDR1 is SNHLY, CDR2 FYNNEI, per germline. Losses at the gene ends were 2 bases for V and 13 bases for J; bases not matched to a gene: 6. CDR3 coding DNA: TGTGCCAGCAGTGAATCCGGACAGGGTTGCACCTTC. This translates into CASSESGQGCTF.

This rearrangement joins TRBV9 to TRBJ2-1, with 9 bases identical to TRBD1. The CDR3 has 19 residues. J lost 0 bases, V lost 3 bases, and 13 bases had no gene match. Germline V gene lookup returns CDR1 SGDLS and CDR2 YYNGEE. This CDR3 reads CASSAQGQGKGTSYNEQFF. The DNA for the CDR3 is TGTGCCAGCAGCGCCCAGGGACAGGGAAAGGGCACCTCCTACAATGAGCAGTTCTTC.

In DNA, the CDR3 is TGCAGCGTTGTGGTGGATATAGCCTACGAGCAGTACTTC. This encodes CSVVVDIAYEQYF. The chain links TRBV29-1 to TRBJ2-7; unclear D gene. Germline lookup yields CDR1 SQVTM and CDR2 ANQGSEA. V was trimmed by 4 bases and J by 2 bases, leaving 12 bases between them. The length of the CDR3 is 13 residues.

The chain employs TRBV6-1 and TRBJ2-1; a weak D match, TRBD1 (6 bases). The V end lost 3 bases, the J end lost 7 bases, and 13 bases lay between the germline ends. The CDR3 loop spans 14 amino acids. The germline CDR1 and CDR2 sequences are MNHNS and SASEGT. CDR3 amino acids: CASSDRGARNEQFF. The CDR3, as DNA: TGTGCCAGCAGTGACAGGGGCGCGAGGAATGAGCAGTTCTTC.